These 9 T cell receptor beta chains came from one sample sequenced in a study of T cell clones after liver transplantation. Libraries were prepared by immunoSEQ multiplex PCR; TCRdb keeps only in-frame clonotypes and omits some of them. The data show some 110,000 clones, 82% seen once. Material: CD4+ T cells from blood, obtained before liver transplant. These TCRs come from a human donor who received a liver transplant.

The CDR3 region has the DNA TGTGCCAGCAGTGAGAAGAGAGCGAATTACGAGACCCAGTACTTC. This gives the protein CASSEKRANYETQYF. The chain has TRBV2 and TRBJ2-5; unclear D gene. Germline V gene lookup returns CDR1 SNHLY and CDR2 FYNNEI. The CDR3 covers 15 residues. Trimming took off 3 bases at V and 5 bases at J, with 16 bases between the two ends.

The chain couples TRBV29-1 to TRBJ1-5; D is uncertain. Germline CDR1 SQVTM, CDR2 ANQGSEA. CDR3 length: 14 amino acids. Trimming left V 0 bases short and J 0 bases short, with 6 bases between. CDR3 sequence reads: CSVEDRGSNQPQHF. Written as DNA, the CDR3 is TGCAGCGTTGAAGATCGGGGTAGCAATCAGCCCCAGCATTTT.

The chain employs TRBV5-1 and TRBJ2-5; 14 nucleotides align to TRBD2. V lost 3 bases and J lost 5; bases outside the gene matches: 9. CDR3 length equals 17 residues. CDR1 is SGHRS and CDR2 is YFSETQ in the germline V gene. In DNA, the CDR3 is TGCGCCAGCAGCTCGGGACTAGCGGGAGCTATTGGGGAGACCCAGTACTTC. It yields the protein CASSSGLAGAIGETQYF.

This clone was detected ten times or more. The rearrangement joins TRBV19 to TRBJ2-7; D not resolved. V was shortened by 9 bases and J by 3 bases, with 12 bases between the two germline ends. Germline V gene data show CDR1 as LNHDA and CDR2 as SQIVND (reference sequence). This CDR3 is built from 12 residues. The CDR3 here is CASMSEDYEQYF. CDR3 DNA: TGTGCCAGCATGAGCGAAGACTACGAGCAGTACTTC.

The V gene is TRBV19, the J gene TRBJ1-5, with a possible D match to TRBD1 (6 bases). This CDR3 contains 14 residues. Germline loops: CDR1 LNHDA, CDR2 SQIVND (reference sequence). V lost 7 bases and J 4 bases, leaving 14 bases between the germline ends. The CDR3 DNA is TGTGCCAGTAAGGGGTACAGGGATAATCAGCCCCAGCATTTT. This gives the protein CASKGYRDNQPQHF.

Only one count was recorded for this clone. The rearrangement joins TRBV7-9 to TRBJ1-2, with 10 bases matching TRBD1. This CDR3 has 16 amino acids. V was pared by 4 bases and J by 8 bases, with 13 bases of the junction left unmatched. CDR1 is SEHNR, CDR2 FQNEAQ, per germline (reference sequence). The CDR3: CASSSPLAGQGNGYTF. Written as DNA, the CDR3 is TGTGCCAGCAGCTCCCCTTTGGCGGGACAGGGGAACGGCTACACCTTC.

The V call is TRBV7-8, the J call TRBJ1-3; D remains ambiguous. Trimming cost V 2 bases and J 2 bases, with 10 bases left between them. The CDR3 consists of 15 residues. From germline, CDR1 is SGHVS and CDR2 FQNEAQ. The CDR3 DNA sequence: TGTGCCAGCAGCTTATCGGGATCTGCTGGAAACACCATATATTTT. Protein sequence: CASSLSGSAGNTIYF.

The J gene is TRBJ1-2, the V gene TRBV10-3; no definite D call. Germline V CDR1 and CDR2: ENHRY, SYGVKD. The CDR3 sequence is 13 residues long. The ends were cut back, 2 bases at V and 5 bases at J, with 9 bases in the middle. This CDR3 reads CAISEVGTYGYTF. The CDR3 DNA follows: TGTGCCATCAGTGAGGTTGGAACGTATGGCTACACCTTC.

The V gene is TRBV9, the J gene TRBJ2-2, with a possible D match to TRBD2 (5 bases). The ends were cut back, 1 base at V and 3 bases at J, with 10 bases in the middle. Germline V lookup: CDR1 SGDLS, CDR2 YYNGEE. CDR3 length: 15 residues. This chain's CDR3 is CASSVPGVDTGELFF. The CDR3 DNA reads TGTGCCAGCAGCGTACCCGGGGTGGACACCGGGGAGCTGTTTTTT.